This T cell receptor (beta chain) was documented in a study of technical replicates of blood from a few donors (TCRdb year 2017). The CDR3, cysteine through phenylalanine, is 14 amino acids long. Left in the record is the CDR3 DNA by itself, 42 bases read in frame from the first base. The germline V gene encodes CDR1 ENHRY and CDR2 SYGVKD. The junction shows trimming of 0 bases on V and 5 bases on J, plus 10 bases between the germline ends. Library method: the immunoSEQ multiplex PCR assay. TCRdb re-hosts the immuneACCESS table, in-frame sequences only. Its copies lack some clones; in the studies checked, an unresolved V gene accounts for under half of them, and the cause for the rest is not known. This sample lists 55,000 to 60,000 clones; just over 90% were detected once. About 3.9% of the sample rests with the top ten. This clone came up once. Its antigen is still unknown. Base quality data are lacking; no much larger clone is found one base away.

This clonotype originated in a human donor in good health. Some clones in this sample may be carry-over from other donors' samples. The V gene is TRBV10-3 and the J gene is TRBJ1-2, and the D gene may be TRBD1, 5 bases matching. The specimen was PBMCs. CDR3 sequence: CAISESRQNYGYTF. The DNA is TGTGCCATCAGTGAGTCAAGACAGAATTATGGCTACACCTTC.